Listed here are 4 T cell receptor beta chains from one sample, sequenced in a study of cytomegalovirus exposure and HLA in healthy donors. The PCR had 60 Vbeta and 13 Jbeta primers. The table came from immunoSEQ multiplex PCR; TCRdb's copy has only in-frame clones and leaves some out. Seen here are more than 95,000 clones, roughly 80% observed once, and the top ten hold about 3.9%. Sequenced: PBMCs. These receptors all stem from a man between 18 and 29 years old in good health and CMV-seropositive.

This clone was seen a few times. The genes are TRBV27 and TRBJ1-1; 9 nucleotides match TRBD1. The V and J ends lost 7 bases and 4 bases, in that order; junction bases with no gene match: 16. From germline, CDR1 is MNHEY and CDR2 SMNVEV (reference sequence). The CDR3 is 17 residues long. CDR3 in DNA: TGTGCCAGCATGGCCGCAGACTCCGGGACAGGGCCCACTGAAGCTTTCTTT. It is translated as CASMAADSGTGPTEAFF.

The chain combines TRBV11-2 with TRBJ1-1; 7 bases align to TRBD1. CDR1 and CDR2 (germline): SGHAT, FQNNGV. V dropped 5 bases and J dropped 0; count of bases not matched to a gene: 0. The CDR3 consists of 13 residues. The CDR3 loop is CASSGTVNTEAFF. The CDR3 nucleotides are TGTGCCAGCAGCGGGACAGTGAACACTGAAGCTTTCTTT.

The chain recombines TRBV9 with TRBJ2-5; TRBD2 is a possible D gene (5 bases). The V end lost 3 bases, the J end lost 4 bases, and 16 bases lay between the germline ends. CDR1 is SGDLS, CDR2 YYNGEE, per germline. The CDR3 consists of 15 residues. The CDR3 reads CASSGRGPAGETQYF. For the CDR3, the DNA is TGTGCCAGCAGCGGCCGTGGGCCGGCGGGAGAGACCCAGTACTTC.

The J gene is TRBJ1-1, the V gene TRBV6-4; the D gene is possibly TRBD1 (5 bases). The V end lost 5 bases, the J end lost 5 bases, and 12 bases lay between the germline ends. CDR1 MRHNA and CDR2 SNTAGT come from the germline V gene. The CDR3 runs to 13 residues. The CDR3 spells CASSPQGSTEAFF. The CDR3, as DNA: TGTGCCAGCAGTCCCCAGGGTAGTACTGAAGCTTTCTTT.